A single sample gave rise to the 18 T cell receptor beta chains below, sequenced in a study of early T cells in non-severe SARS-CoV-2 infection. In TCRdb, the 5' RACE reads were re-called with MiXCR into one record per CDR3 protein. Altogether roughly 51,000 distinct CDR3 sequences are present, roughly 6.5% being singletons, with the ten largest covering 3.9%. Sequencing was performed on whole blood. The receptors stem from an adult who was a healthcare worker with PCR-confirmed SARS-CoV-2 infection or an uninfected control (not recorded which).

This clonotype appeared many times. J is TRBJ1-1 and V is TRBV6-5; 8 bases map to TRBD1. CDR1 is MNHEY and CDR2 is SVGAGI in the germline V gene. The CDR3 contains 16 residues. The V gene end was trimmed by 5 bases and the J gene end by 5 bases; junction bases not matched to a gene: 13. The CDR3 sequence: CASSRGGRGPGTEAFF. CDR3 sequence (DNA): TGTGCCAGCAGTCGAGGGGGCAGGGGGCCGGGTACTGAAGCTTTCTTT.

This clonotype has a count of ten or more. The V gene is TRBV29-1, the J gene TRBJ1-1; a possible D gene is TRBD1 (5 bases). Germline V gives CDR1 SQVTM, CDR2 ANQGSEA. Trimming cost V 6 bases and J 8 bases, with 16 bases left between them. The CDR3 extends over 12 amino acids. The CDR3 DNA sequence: TGCAGCGTGTCACAGGCCAGGGTAGAAGCTTTCTTT. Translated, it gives CSVSQARVEAFF.

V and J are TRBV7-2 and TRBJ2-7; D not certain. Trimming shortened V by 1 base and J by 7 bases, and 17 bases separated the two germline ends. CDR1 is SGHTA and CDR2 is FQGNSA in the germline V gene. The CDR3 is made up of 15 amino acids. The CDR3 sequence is CASSLDVAGVREQYF. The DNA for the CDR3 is TGTGCCAGCAGCTTAGATGTAGCAGGTGTTCGGGAGCAGTACTTC.

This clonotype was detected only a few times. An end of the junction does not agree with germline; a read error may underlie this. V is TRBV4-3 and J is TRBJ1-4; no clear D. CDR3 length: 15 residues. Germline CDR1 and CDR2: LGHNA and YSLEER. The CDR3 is CASSQDSGFNGKLFF. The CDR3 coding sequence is TGCGCCAGCAGCCAAGATTCCGGGTTTAATGGAAAACTGTTTTTT.

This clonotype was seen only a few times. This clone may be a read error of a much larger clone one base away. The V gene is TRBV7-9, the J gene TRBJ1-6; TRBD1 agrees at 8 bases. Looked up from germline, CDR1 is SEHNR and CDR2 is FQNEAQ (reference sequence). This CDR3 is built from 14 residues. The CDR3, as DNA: TGTGCCGGCAGCTTTCAGGGGGCGGATCCACCCCTCCACTTT. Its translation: CAGSFQGADPPLHF.

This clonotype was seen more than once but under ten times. CDR3: CASSPTSYTLQGNYGYTF. CDR3 DNA: TGTGCCAGCAGCCCGACGAGCTATACCCTCCAAGGAAACTATGGCTACACCTTC. This chain connects TRBV14 to TRBJ1-2, with D unresolved. The CDR3 loop spans 18 amino acids. The V end lost 4 bases, the J end lost 2 bases, and 23 bases lay between the germline ends. The germline V gene encodes CDR1 SGHDN and CDR2 FVKESK.

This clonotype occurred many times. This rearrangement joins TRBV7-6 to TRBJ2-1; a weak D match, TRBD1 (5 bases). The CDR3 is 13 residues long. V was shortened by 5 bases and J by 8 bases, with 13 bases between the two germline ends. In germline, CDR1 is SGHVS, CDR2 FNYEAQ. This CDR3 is CASSPQGVDEQFF. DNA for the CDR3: TGTGCCAGCAGCCCCCAAGGGGTCGATGAGCAGTTCTTC.

The CDR3: CAGGPGQGVYGYTF. In DNA form, the CDR3 reads TGTGCCGGCGGACCGGGACAGGGTGTCTATGGCTACACCTTC. The J gene is TRBJ1-2, the V gene TRBV19; 9 positions agree with TRBD1. V lost 11 bases and J lost 4; bases outside the gene matches: 11. Germline-derived CDR1 and CDR2 are LNHDA and SQIVND (reference sequence). This CDR3 has 14 amino acids.

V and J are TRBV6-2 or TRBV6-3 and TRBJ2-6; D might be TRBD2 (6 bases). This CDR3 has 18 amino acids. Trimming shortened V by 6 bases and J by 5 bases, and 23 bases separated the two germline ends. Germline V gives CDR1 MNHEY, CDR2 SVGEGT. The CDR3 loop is CASRTGEPLLWRANVLTF. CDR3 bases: TGTGCCAGCAGGACGGGAGAACCCTTACTCTGGAGGGCCAACGTCCTGACTTTC.

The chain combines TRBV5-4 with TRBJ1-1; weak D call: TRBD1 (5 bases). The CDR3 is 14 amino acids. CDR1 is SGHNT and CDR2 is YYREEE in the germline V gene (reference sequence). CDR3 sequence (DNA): TGTGCTTTCAGGAGGGGAGAGATGAACACTGAAGCTTTCTTT. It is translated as CAFRRGEMNTEAFF.

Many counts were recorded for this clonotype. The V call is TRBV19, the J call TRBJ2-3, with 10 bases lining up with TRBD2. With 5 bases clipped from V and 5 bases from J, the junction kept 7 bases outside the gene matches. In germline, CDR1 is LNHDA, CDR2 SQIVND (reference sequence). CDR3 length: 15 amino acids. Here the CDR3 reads CASSPKRGGRDTQYF. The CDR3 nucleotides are TGTGCCAGTAGTCCGAAGCGGGGGGGCAGAGATACGCAGTATTTT.

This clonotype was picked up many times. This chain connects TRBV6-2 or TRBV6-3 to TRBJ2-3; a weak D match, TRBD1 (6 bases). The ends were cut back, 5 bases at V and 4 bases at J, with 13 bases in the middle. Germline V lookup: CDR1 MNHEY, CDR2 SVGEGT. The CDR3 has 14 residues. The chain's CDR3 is CASSRRQAADTQYF. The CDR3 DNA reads TGTGCCAGCAGTCGTCGACAGGCCGCAGATACGCAGTATTTT.

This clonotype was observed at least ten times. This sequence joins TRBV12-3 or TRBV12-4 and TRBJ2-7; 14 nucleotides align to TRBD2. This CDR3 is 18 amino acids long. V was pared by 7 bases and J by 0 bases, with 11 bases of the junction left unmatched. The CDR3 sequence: CASTDTSGTSGSSYEQYF. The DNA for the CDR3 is TGTGCCAGCACCGACACCTCCGGGACTAGCGGGAGCTCCTACGAGCAGTACTTC.

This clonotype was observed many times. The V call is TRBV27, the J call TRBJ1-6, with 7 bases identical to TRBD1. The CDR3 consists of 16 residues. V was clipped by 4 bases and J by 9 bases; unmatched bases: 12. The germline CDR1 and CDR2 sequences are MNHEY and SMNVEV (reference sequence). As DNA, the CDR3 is TGTGCCAGCAGTTCTTTTCCCGGGACAGACGGTTCACCCCTCCACTTT. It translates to CASSSFPGTDGSPLHF.

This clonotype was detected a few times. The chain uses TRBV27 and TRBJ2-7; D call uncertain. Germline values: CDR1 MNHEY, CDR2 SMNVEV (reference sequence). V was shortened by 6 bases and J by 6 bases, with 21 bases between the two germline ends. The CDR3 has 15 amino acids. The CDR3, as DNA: TGTGCCAGCAGCCCTACTCAGCCGTCTATTCCCGAGCAGTACTTC. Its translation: CASSPTQPSIPEQYF.

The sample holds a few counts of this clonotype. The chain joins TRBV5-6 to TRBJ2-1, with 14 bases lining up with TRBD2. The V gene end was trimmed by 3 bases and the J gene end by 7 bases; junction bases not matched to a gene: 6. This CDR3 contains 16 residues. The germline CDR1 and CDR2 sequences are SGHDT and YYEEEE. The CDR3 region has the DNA TGTGCCAGCAGCTCCCGACTAGCGGGGGGGCGGAATGAGCAGTTCTTC. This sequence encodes CASSSRLAGGRNEQFF.

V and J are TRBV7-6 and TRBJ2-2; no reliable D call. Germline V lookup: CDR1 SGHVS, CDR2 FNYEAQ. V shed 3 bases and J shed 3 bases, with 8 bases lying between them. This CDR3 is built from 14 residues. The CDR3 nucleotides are TGTGCCAGCAGCTTGGGTGCAGACACCGGGGAGCTGTTTTTT. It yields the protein CASSLGADTGELFF.

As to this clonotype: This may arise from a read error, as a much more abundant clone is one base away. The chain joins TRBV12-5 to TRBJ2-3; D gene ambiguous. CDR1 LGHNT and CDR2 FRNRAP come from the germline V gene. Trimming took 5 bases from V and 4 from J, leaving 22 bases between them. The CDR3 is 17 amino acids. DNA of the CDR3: TGTGCTAGTGGTCTCCGTAGGGCCGAAAGACTCGCAGATACGCAGTATTTT. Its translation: CASGLRRAERLADTQYF.